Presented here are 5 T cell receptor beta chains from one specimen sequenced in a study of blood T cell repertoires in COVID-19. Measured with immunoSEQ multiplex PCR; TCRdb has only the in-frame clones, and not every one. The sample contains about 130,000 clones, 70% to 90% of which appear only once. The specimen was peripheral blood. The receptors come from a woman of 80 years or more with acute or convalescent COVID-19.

The CDR3 protein is CASSLRGFYGYTF. The CDR3 nucleotides read TGTGCCAGCAGCCTTCGGGGTTTCTATGGCTACACCTTC. This chain uses TRBV6-2 or TRBV6-3 with TRBJ1-2; D unresolved. The germline gives CDR1 MNHEY, CDR2 SVGEGT. The V and J ends lost 6 bases and 4 bases respectively, with 12 bases between them. The CDR3 length is 13 residues.

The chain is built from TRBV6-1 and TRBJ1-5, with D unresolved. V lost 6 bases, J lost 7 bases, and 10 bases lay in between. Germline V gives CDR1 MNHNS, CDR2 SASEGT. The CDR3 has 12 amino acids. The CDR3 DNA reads TGTGCCAGCAGAGAACTGAGCCAGCCCCAGCATTTT. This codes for CASRELSQPQHF.

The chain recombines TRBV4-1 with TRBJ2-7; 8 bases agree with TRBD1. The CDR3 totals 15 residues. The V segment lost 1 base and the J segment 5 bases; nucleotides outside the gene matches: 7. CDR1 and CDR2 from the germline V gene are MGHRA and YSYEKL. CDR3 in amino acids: CASSQGTGNRDEQYF. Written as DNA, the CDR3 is TGCGCCAGCAGCCAAGGGACAGGGAACAGGGACGAGCAGTACTTC.

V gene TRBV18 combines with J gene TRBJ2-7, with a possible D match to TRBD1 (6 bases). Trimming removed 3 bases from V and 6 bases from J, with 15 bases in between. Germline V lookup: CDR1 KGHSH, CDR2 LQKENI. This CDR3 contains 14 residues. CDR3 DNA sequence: TGTGCCAGCTCACCCATGCAGGTAGGGGGCGAGCAGTACTTC. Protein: CASSPMQVGGEQYF. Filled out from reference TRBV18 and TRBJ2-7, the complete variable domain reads NAGVMQNPRHLVRRRGQEARLRCSPMKGHSHVYWYRQLPEEGLKFMVYLQKENIIDESGMPKERFSAEFPKEGPSILRIQQVVRGDSAAYFCASSPMQVGGEQYFGPGTRLTVT.

CDR3 in DNA: TGTGCCAGCAGCTTAGCGCGCGGGGGGGCCTACGAGCAGTACTTC. The encoded protein is CASSLARGGAYEQYF. The chain combines TRBV7-2 with TRBJ2-7; 9 bases are a match to TRBD2. The CDR3 runs to 15 residues. The germline CDR1 and CDR2 sequences are SGHTA and FQGNSA. After removal of 0 bases from V and 2 bases from J, the junction contained 2 bases not matched to a gene.